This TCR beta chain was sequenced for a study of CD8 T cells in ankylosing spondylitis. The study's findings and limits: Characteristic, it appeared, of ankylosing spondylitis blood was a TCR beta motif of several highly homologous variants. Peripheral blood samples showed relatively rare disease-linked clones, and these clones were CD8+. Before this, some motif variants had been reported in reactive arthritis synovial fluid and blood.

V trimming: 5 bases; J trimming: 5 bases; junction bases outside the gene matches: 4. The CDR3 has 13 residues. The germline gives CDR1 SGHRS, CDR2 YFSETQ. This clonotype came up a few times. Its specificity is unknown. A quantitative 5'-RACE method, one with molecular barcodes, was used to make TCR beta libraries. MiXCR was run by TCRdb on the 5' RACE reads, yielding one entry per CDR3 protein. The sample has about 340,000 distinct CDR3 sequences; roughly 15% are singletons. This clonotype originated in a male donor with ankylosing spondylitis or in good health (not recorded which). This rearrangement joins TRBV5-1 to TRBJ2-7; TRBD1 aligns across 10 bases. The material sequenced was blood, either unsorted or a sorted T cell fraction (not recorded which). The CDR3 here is CASRPGQGNEQYF. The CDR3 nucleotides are TGCGCCAGCAGACCGGGACAGGGGAACGAGCAGTACTTC.